The T cell receptor beta chain described here comes from a study of persistence of HIV-infected CD4 T cells. Turning to this clone: Its antigen is currently unknown.

The libraries were made with immunoSEQ version 4 in survey mode. Clones were sequenced by immunoSEQ multiplex PCR, and TCRdb holds only the in-frame ones, with some missing. The top ten hold roughly 4.5% of the sample, which has about 28,000 clones, around 80% seen once. The stimulus was lysate of CMV-infected fibroblasts, around 10 ug/mL. Sorted nonresponding memory CD4+ T cells were CD40L-negative, CD69-negative, CD45RO-high. Stimulated PBMCs had first been depleted of CD8+ T cells. Anti-CD28/CD49d costimulation, CD40-blocking antibody and enfuvirtide were given to CD8-depleted PBMCs for 15 to 20 hours. The ends were cut back, 5 bases at V and 2 bases at J, with 14 bases in the middle. Looked up from germline, CDR1 is SGDLS and CDR2 is YYNGEE. The CDR3 runs to 15 residues.

The receptor comes from an adult man with HIV who was CMV-seropositive. The chain employs TRBV9 and TRBJ1-5; weak D call: TRBD1 (5 bases). The sample in question was CD4+ T cells sorted from PBMCs after 18-hour stimulation, obtained from a patient who received antiretroviral therapy. The CDR3 spells CASSYGGGGNQPQHF. CDR3 DNA sequence: TGTGCCAGCAGTTATGGGGGAGGGGGCAATCAGCCCCAGCATTTT.